Reported below is one TCR beta chain. The data stem from a study of blood T cell repertoires in COVID-19. Germline V gives CDR1 SEHNR, CDR2 FQNEAQ (reference sequence). J gave up 4 bases and V 5 bases, and 9 bases lay outside the gene matches. CDR3 length equals 16 residues. Only in-frame clones appear in the TCRdb table, and some are missing; sequencing was by immunoSEQ multiplex PCR. The sample shows 300,000 or so clones, over 75% of them seen only once. Sample: peripheral blood. This TCR was recovered from a woman between 50 and 59 years old who had recovered from COVID-19. This rearrangement joins TRBV7-9 to TRBJ1-1; TRBD1 matches 11 bases. The chain's CDR3 is CASSPYGQGASTEAFF. The CDR3 DNA sequence: TGTGCCAGCAGCCCATACGGACAGGGGGCAAGCACTGAAGCTTTCTTT.